The clone carrying this T cell receptor (beta chain) was observed a few times. The antigen is unknown. All of the donors resided in Nashville, Tennessee, and each was a Caucasian adult. In the authors' workflow: Junction-only sequences without quality scores were provided by ImmunoSEQ, so filtering was different. TCRdb's copy holds only in-frame clones and misses some; the assay was immunoSEQ multiplex PCR. The DNA was the basis for D and trimming; V, J and clone size are from that table. The data show over a million clones, with about 84% seen just once and approximately 0.52% held by the top ten. The data originate from a study of shared clonotypes between healthy human individuals. Study-wide results and caveats: For naive CD4 cells, around 5.1% of clonotypes were shared across a handful of donors.

The CDR3 loop spans 15 amino acids. The germline V gene encodes CDR1 LNHDA and CDR2 SQIVND (reference sequence). V gave up 5 bases and J gave up 0 bases, with 13 bases separating them. The chain combines TRBV19 with TRBJ1-2; TRBD1 is a possible D gene (6 bases). The specimen was memory CD4+ T cells from PBMCs. Sample subset: CD45RA-negative fraction. The sequence was obtained from a young man in good health. Some clones in this sample may be carry-over from other donors' samples. The CDR3 sequence: CASSPRQEANYGYTF. DNA of the CDR3: TGTGCCAGTAGTCCGCGACAGGAAGCTAACTATGGCTACACCTTC.